Here is one T cell receptor (beta chain) with its context. Its antigen remains unidentified. Losses at the gene ends were 4 bases for V and 4 bases for J; bases not matched to a gene: 5. Germline V lookup: CDR1 SNHLY, CDR2 FYNNEI. The CDR3 is made up of 15 amino acids. The primer mix had 60 Vbeta and 13 Jbeta primers. The table came from immunoSEQ multiplex PCR; TCRdb's copy has only in-frame clones and leaves some out. Of about 170,000 clones listed, nearly 80% are singletons. Donors showed nominal health when sampled, although they likely had unrecorded immune exposures. The data belong to a study of cytomegalovirus exposure and HLA in healthy donors. Study observations and caveats: Later on, a genetic analysis was performed. It linked a missense variant in DCLRE1C with V- and J-gene trimming of TCR beta. With high specificity and sensitivity, the classifier reportedly diagnosed cytomegalovirus status. In vitro assays verified that a few CMV-associated chains recognized CMV antigens specifically.

The chain uses TRBV2 and TRBJ2-1; TRBD1 agrees at 9 bases. Sample: PBMCs. The source is a man aged 35-49 years in good health and CMV-seropositive. The CDR3 is CASSVDRGVYNEQFF. The CDR3 nucleotides are TGTGCCAGCAGTGTGGACAGGGGAGTGTACAATGAGCAGTTCTTC.